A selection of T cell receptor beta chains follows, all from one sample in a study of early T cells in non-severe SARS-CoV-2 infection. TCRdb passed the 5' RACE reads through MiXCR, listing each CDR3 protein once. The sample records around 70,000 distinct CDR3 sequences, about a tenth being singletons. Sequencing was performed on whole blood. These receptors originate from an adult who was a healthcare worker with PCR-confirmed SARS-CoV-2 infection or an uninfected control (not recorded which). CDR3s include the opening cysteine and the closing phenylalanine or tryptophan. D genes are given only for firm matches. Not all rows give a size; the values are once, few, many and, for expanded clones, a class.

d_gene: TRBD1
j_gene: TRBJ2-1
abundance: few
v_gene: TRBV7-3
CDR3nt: TGTGCCAGCAGCCGGGACAGGGACTACAATGAGCAGTTCTTC
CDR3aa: CASSRDRDYNEQFF

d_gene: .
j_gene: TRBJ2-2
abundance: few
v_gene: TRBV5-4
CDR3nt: TGTGCCAGCACTCGACAGGCGGACACCGGGGAGCTGTTTTTT
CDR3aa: CASTRQADTGELFF

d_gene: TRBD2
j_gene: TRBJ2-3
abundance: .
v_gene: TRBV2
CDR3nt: TGTGCCAGCAGTACCATAGCGGGAGGAGATACGCAGTATTTT
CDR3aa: CASSTIAGGDTQYF

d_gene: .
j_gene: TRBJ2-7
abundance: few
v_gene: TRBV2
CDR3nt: TGTGCCAGCAGGGCAGACAACGAGCAGTACTTC
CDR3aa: CASRADNEQYF

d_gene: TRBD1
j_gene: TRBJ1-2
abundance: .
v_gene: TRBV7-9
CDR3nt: TGTGCCAGCAGCTTAGTCACCAGGGGGCATGGCTACACCTTC
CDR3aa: CASSLVTRGHGYTF

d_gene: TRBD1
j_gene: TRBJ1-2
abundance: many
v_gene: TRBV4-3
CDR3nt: TGCGCCAGCAGCCAGGGGAGAGATGTTAACAGGGGGCCAGACTATGGCTACACCTTC
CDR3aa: CASSQGRDVNRGPDYGYTF

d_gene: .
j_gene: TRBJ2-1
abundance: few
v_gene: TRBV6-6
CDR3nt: TGTGCCAGCAACCAAATAGCCTACAATGAGCAGTTCTTC
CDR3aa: CASNQIAYNEQFF

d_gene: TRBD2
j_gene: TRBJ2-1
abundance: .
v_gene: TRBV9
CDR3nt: TGTGCCAGCAGCGTAGATGGACTAGCGGTTAATGAGCAGTTCTTC
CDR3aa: CASSVDGLAVNEQFF

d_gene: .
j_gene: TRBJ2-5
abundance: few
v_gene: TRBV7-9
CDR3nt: TGTGCCAGCGACAGGCGCGATCGAGAGGCCCAGTACTTC
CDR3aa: CASDRRDREAQYF

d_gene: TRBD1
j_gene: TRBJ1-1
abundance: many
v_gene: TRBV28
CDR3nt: TGTGCCAGCAGGCGACAGGGGATCACTGAAGCTTTCTTT
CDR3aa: CASRRQGITEAFF

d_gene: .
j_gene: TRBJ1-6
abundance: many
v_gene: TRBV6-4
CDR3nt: TGTGCCAGCAGTGCCCGGGGAGAGAATTCACCCCTCCACTTT
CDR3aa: CASSARGENSPLHF

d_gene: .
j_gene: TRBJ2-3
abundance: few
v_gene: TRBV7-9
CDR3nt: TGTGCCAGCAGGCTTAAGGAGTTAGATACGCAGTATTTT
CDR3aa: CASRLKELDTQYF

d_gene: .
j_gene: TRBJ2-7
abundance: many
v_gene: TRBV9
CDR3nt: TGTGCCAGCAGCCCCCACCGGGAGTACGAGCAGTACTTC
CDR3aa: CASSPHREYEQYF

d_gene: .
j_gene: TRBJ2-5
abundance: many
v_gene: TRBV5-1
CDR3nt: TGCGCCAGCAGCTTGGCCATCAGGAAAGAGACCCAGTACTTC
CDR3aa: CASSLAIRKETQYF

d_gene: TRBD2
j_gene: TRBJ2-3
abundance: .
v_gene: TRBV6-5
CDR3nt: TGTGCCAGCAGGGGGACTAGAGACTTTCCGGTGACAGATACGCAGTATTTT
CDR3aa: CASRGTRDFPVTDTQYF

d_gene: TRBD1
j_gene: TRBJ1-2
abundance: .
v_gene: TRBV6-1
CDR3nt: TGTGCCAGCAGTTCAGGACAGGATGGGTATGGCTACACCTTC
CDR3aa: CASSSGQDGYGYTF

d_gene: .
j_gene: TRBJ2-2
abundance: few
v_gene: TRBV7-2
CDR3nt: TGTGCCAGCAGCCCTAGCATGGGGACCGGGGAGCTGTTTTTT
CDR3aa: CASSPSMGTGELFF

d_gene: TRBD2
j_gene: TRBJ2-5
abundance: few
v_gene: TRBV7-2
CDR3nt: TGTGCCAGCAGCGAACTAGCGGGACGGACCCAGTACTTC
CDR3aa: CASSELAGRTQYF

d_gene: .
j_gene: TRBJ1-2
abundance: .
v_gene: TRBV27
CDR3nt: TGTGCCAGCAGTTTAAAGGCGGGCGCCAGAGCTAACTATGGCTACACCTTC
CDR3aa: CASSLKAGARANYGYTF

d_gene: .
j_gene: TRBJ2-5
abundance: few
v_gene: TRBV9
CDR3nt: TGTGCCAGCAGCGTAGCTGGGAAGTGGACGGGGGCCCAAGAGACCCAGTACTTC
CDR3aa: CASSVAGKWTGAQETQYF

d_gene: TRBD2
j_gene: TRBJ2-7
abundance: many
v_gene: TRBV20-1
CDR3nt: TGCAGTGCTAGAGGTCCGAGCGGGAGGGTTAACGAGCAGTACTTC
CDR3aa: CSARGPSGRVNEQYF

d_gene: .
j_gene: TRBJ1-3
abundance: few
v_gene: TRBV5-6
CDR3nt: TGTGCCAGCAGCGGGTGGTCCAGAAACACCATATATTTT
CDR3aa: CASSGWSRNTIYF

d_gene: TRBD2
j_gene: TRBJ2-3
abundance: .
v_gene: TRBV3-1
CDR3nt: TGTGCCAGCAGCCCGCCGGCGGGGGGCACAGATACGCAGTATTTT
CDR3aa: CASSPPAGGTDTQYF

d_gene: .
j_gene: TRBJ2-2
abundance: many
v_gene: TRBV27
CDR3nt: TGTGCCAGCAGCCCCTCACTAGCAGGAGCCGGGGAGCTGTTTTTT
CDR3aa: CASSPSLAGAGELFF

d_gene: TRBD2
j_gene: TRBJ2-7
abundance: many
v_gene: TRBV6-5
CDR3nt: TGTGCCAGCAGTTACTCGCCACTAGCGGTAGCCACCGAGCAGTACTTC
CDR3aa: CASSYSPLAVATEQYF

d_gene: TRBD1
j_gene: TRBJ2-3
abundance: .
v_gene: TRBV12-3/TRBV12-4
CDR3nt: TGTGCCAGCAGTAGCGGACAGGGGGCGAACACAGATACGCAGTATTTT
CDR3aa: CASSSGQGANTDTQYF

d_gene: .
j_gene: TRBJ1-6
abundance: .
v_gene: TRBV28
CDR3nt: TGTGCCAGCACCCCTTATATGGGCTCACAGGGTGTCCTGGGGTCACCCCTCCACTTT
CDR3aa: CASTPYMGSQGVLGSPLHF

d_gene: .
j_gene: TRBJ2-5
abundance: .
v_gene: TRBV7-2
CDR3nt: TGTGCCAGCAGCTTAATGGGGGACACCCTTGAGACCCAGTACTTC
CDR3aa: CASSLMGDTLETQYF

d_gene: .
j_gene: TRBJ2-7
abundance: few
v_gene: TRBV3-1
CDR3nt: TGTGCCAGCAGCCCCCTGTTTGAGCAGTACTTC
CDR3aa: CASSPLFEQYF

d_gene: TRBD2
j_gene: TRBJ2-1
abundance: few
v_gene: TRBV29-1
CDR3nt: TGCAGCGTATCGGCGGGAGGCACCTACAATGAGCAGTTCTTC
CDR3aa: CSVSAGGTYNEQFF

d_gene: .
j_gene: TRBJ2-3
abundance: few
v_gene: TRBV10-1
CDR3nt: TGCGCCAGCAGTGAGGGAACTAGGCCAGATACGCAGTATTTT
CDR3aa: CASSEGTRPDTQYF

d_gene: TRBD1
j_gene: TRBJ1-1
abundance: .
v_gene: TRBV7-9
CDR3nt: TGTGCCAGCAGCTTAATCTCCAACAGGGGAGGACCGGGTGAAGCTTTCTTT
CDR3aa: CASSLISNRGGPGEAFF

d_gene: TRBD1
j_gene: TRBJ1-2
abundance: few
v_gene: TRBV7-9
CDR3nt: TGTGCCAGCACCGGGACAGGGGAATATGGCTACACCTTC
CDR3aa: CASTGTGEYGYTF

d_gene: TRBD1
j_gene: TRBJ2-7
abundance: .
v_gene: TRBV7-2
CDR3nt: TGTGCCAGCAGCCCCTACCCGGGACAGGGGGCGGCCGGGCAGTACTTC
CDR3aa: CASSPYPGQGAAGQYF

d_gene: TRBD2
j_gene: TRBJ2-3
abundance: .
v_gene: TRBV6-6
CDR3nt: TGTGCCAGCAGTACAGCAAGGGGTAGCGGGAACACAGATACGCAGTATTTT
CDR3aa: CASSTARGSGNTDTQYF

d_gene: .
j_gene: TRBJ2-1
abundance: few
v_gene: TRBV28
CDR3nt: TGTGCCAGCTCCCGCTCCTACAATGAGCAGTTCTTC
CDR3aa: CASSRSYNEQFF

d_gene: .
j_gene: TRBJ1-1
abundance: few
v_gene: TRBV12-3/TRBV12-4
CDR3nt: TGTGCCAGCAGCTCATACAGGGAAGCTTTCTTT
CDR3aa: CASSSYREAFF

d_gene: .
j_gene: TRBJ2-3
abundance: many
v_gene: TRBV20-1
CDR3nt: TGCAGTGCGGACGTCCGGGACTCCAGCACAGATACGCAGTATTTT
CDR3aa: CSADVRDSSTDTQYF

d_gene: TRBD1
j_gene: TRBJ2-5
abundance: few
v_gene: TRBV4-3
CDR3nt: TGCGCCAGCAGCCAGGACAGGGGGGCAGGGCGTCAAGAGACCCAGTACTTC
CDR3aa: CASSQDRGAGRQETQYF

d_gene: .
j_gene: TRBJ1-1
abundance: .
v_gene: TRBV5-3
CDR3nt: TGTGCCAGAAGCCCGCAGCGGGAGAACACTGAAGCTTTCTTT
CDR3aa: CARSPQRENTEAFF

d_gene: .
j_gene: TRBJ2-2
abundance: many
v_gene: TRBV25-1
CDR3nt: TGTGCCAGCAGTGAAGAGGGAATTCCCACCGGGGAGCTGTTTTTT
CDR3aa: CASSEEGIPTGELFF

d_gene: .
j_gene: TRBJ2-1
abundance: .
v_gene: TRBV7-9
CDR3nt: TGTGCCAGCAGCCGGACTCTAGGTTTCAATGAGCAGTTCTTC
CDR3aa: CASSRTLGFNEQFF

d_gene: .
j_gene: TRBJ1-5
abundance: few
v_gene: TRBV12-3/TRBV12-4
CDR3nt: TGTGCCAGCAGCGAAGGAAGTTTGAGCAATCAGCCCCAGCATTTT
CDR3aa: CASSEGSLSNQPQHF

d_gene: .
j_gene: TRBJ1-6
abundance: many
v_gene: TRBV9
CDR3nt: TGTGCCAGCAGCTGGGGGCTGGGATCTTCACCCCTCCACTTT
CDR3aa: CASSWGLGSSPLHF

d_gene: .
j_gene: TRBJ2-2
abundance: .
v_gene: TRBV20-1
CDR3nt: TGCAGTGCTAGTAACGAGTACCCGGCGAACACCGGGGAGCTGTTTTTT
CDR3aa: CSASNEYPANTGELFF

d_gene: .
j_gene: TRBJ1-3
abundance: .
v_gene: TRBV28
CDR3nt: TGTGCCAGCAGTTTTGTGTCTGGAAACACCATATATTTT
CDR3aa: CASSFVSGNTIYF

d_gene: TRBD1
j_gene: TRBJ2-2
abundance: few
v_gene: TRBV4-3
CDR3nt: TGCGCCAGCAGCCAACCGACGGGACAGTTGCACACCGGGGAGCTGTTTTTT
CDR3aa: CASSQPTGQLHTGELFF

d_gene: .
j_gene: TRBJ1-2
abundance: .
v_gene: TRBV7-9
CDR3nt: TGTGCCAGCAGCTTAGATACAGTAAAGGTCCTCTATGGCTACACCTTC
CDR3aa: CASSLDTVKVLYGYTF

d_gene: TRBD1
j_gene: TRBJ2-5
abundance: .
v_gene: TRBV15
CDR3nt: TGTGCCACCAGCCCTCGGACAGGGTTAGAGACCCAGTACTTC
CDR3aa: CATSPRTGLETQYF

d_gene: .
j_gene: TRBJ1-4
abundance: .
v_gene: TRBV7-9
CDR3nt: TGTGCCAGCAGCCCATCGGGGAGAACTGAAAAACTGTTTTTT
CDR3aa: CASSPSGRTEKLFF

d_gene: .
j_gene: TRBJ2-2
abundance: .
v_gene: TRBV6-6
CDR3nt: TGTGCCAGCAGCCCGGACCCTCCCATCGGGGAGCTGTTTTTT
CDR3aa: CASSPDPPIGELFF

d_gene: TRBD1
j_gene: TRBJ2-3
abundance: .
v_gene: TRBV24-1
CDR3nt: TGTGCCACCAGTGTGGGACAGGGGGGCGATACGCAGTATTTT
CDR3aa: CATSVGQGGDTQYF

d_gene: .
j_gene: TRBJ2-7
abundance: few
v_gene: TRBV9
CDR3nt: TGTGCCAGCAGCGTTGGCGAGTTCTCCTACGAGCAGTACTTC
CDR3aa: CASSVGEFSYEQYF

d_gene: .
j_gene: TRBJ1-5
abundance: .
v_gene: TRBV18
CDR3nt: TGTGCCAGCTCACCGGAAGTAAATCAGCCCCAGCATTTT
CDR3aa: CASSPEVNQPQHF

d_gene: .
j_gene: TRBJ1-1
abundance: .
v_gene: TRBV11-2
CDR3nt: TGTGCCAGCAGCTCGGGGGCTTGGACTGAAGCTTTCTTT
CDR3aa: CASSSGAWTEAFF

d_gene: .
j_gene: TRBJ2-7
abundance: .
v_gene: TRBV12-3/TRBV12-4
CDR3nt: TGTGCCAGCAGTTCTAAAAAGGGCTACGAGCAGTACTTC
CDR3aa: CASSSKKGYEQYF

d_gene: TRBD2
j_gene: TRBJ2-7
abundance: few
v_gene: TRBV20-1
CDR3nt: TGCAGTGCTAATCCATTAGCGGGAGGCCATGTTTCCTACGAGCAGTACTTC
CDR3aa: CSANPLAGGHVSYEQYF